In its sample, the clone carrying this T cell receptor beta chain was seen once. The germline V gene encodes CDR1 KGHSH and CDR2 LQKENI. The CDR3 extends over 14 amino acids. V lost 6 bases, J lost 3 bases, and 8 bases stayed unmatched. This entry belongs to a study of T cell responses to AZD1222 COVID-19 vaccine. Using immunoSEQ multiplex PCR, the repertoire was profiled, and TCRdb retains in-frame clones only, with some absent. Among roughly 140,000 clones listed, 75% to 90% were seen once. The receptor's source is an adult who had recovered from COVID-19. The chain has TRBV18 and TRBJ2-7; 7 nucleotides align to TRBD1. This specimen consisted of peripheral blood, obtained after recovery from COVID-19. This CDR3 is CASSPDRLVYEQYF. The CDR3 nucleotides read TGTGCCAGCTCCCCGGACAGGCTGGTCTACGAGCAGTACTTC.